The clone carrying this T cell receptor beta chain was counted many times. No antigen is known for it. The TCR library protocol attached unique molecular identifiers to the individual cDNA molecules. TCRdb fed the 5' RACE reads into MiXCR, producing one record per CDR3 protein. The data show about 92,000 distinct CDR3 sequences, 11% to 15% seen once. This record belongs to a study of early T cells in non-severe SARS-CoV-2 infection. Study-wide findings and caveats: Using VDJdb, the matching emphasized anti-spike CD8 responses while missing private and CD4 specificities.

The CDR3 extends over 14 amino acids. The germline V gene encodes CDR1 ENHRY and CDR2 SYGVKD. V was trimmed by 10 bases and J by 0 bases, leaving 14 bases between them. The chain is built from TRBV10-3 and TRBJ2-3; D unclear. The sequenced material came from whole blood. The receptor's source is an adult who was a healthcare worker with PCR-confirmed SARS-CoV-2 infection or an uninfected control (not recorded which). CDR3 in amino acids: CASEDKSSTDTQYF. The DNA of the CDR3 is TGTGCCAGCGAAGACAAGTCTAGCACAGATACGCAGTATTTT.